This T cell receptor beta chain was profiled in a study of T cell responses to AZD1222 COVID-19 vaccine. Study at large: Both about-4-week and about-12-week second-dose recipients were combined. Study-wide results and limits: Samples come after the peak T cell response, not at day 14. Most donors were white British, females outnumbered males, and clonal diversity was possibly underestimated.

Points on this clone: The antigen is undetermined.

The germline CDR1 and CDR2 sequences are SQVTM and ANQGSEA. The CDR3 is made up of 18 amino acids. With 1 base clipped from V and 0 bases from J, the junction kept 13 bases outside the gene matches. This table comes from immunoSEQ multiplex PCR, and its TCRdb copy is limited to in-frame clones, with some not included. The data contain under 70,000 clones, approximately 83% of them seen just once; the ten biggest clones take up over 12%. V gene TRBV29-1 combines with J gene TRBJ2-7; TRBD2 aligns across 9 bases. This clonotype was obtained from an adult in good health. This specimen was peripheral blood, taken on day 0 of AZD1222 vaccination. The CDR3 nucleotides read TGCAGCGTTGAAGGGGACCCTGCGGGGGGGGATAGCTCCTACGAGCAGTACTTC. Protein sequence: CSVEGDPAGGDSSYEQYF.